A single sample gave rise to the 4 T cell receptor beta chains below, sequenced in a study of OX40 agonist ivuxolimab in advanced cancers. Sequenced by immunoSEQ multiplex PCR; TCRdb stores in-frame clones only, minus some. The data show 70,000 to 100,000 clones, around 86% seen once. Sequenced material: CD4+ or CD8+ T cells sorted from blood, taken in a trial of the OX40 agonist ivuxolimab. The receptors shown here come from an adult with an advanced solid tumor such as melanoma, head and neck, liver or kidney cancer.

The chain recombines TRBV2 with TRBJ1-1; D is uncertain. V was pared by 6 bases and J by 1 base, with 9 bases between. Per the germline V gene, CDR1 is SNHLY and CDR2 is FYNNEI. This CDR3 contains 13 residues. The CDR3 nucleotides read TGTGCCAGCAGGGTTGGTCCGAACACTGAAGCTTTCTTT. This gives the protein CASRVGPNTEAFF.

J is TRBJ2-1 and V is TRBV27; D may correspond to TRBD1 or TRBD2 (6 bases each). The length of the CDR3 is 12 residues. Per germline, CDR1 MNHEY and CDR2 SMNVEV (reference sequence). V was trimmed by 1 base and J by 9 bases, leaving 7 bases between them. The CDR3 bases are TGTGCCAGCAGTTTATGGGGGGCTGAGCAGTTCTTC. This translates into CASSLWGAEQFF.

The chain uses TRBV10-1 and TRBJ2-1, with 9 nucleotides matching TRBD2. The CDR3 contains 15 residues. V gave up 6 bases and J gave up 7 bases; unmatched junction bases: 10. Germline V gene data show CDR1 as WNHNN and CDR2 as SYGVQD (reference sequence). This CDR3 reads CASRVAGVEGNEQFF. For the CDR3, the DNA is TGCGCCAGCAGAGTAGCGGGAGTAGAAGGGAATGAGCAGTTCTTC.

Only one count was recorded for this clone. The V call is TRBV5-8, the J call TRBJ1-3; perhaps TRBD1 as D (5 bases). From germline, CDR1 is SGHTS and CDR2 YDEGEE. The V and J ends lost 4 bases and 2 bases respectively, with 16 bases between them. The CDR3 runs to 16 residues. The CDR3 reads CASSPHSGGAGNTIYF. CDR3 nucleotide sequence: TGTGCCAGCAGCCCCCATTCCGGGGGGGCTGGAAACACCATATATTTT. Combining the CDR3 with reference TRBV5-8 and TRBJ1-3 gives the whole variable domain EAGVTQSPTHLIKTRGQQATLRCSPISGHTSVYWYQQALGLGLQFLLWYDEGEERNRGNFPPRFSGRQFPNYSSELNVNALELEDSALYLCASSPHSGGAGNTIYFGEGSWLTVV.